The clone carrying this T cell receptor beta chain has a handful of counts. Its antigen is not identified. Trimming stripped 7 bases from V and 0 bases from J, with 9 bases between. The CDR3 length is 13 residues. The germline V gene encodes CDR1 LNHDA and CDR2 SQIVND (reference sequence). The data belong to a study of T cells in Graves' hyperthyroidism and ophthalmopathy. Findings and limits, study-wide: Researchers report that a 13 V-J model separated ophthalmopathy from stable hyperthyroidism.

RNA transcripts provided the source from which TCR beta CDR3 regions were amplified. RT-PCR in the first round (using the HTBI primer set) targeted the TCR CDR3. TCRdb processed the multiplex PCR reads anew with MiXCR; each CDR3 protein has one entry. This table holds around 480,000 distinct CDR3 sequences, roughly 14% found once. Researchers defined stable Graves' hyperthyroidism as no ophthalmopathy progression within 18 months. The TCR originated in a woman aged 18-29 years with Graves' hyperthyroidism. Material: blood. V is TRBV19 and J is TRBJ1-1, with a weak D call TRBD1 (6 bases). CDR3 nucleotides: TGTGCCAGTACCCGGACAGTGAACACTGAAGCTTTCTTT. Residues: CASTRTVNTEAFF.